This entry is about one TCR beta chain. Antigen: not known. One entry per CDR3 protein results from TCRdb running MiXCR on the reads. The table has under 200,000 distinct CDR3 sequences, less than 9.5% seen once. Per germline, CDR1 MNHEY and CDR2 SMNVEV (reference sequence). Trimming removed 2 bases from V and 0 bases from J, with 13 bases in between. This CDR3 is 16 amino acids long. These data originate in a study of T cell repertoires in cytomegalovirus infection. For the study at large: Evidence of both CMV infection and a matching HLA type came from public TCR beta signatures. Overall study results and limits: People with CMV and the relevant HLA were identified by cumulative public TCR beta family frequency. HLA-C-restricted CMV-specific TCR beta clonotypes prevailed in the ex vivo response.

Sequencing was performed on PBMCs. This rearrangement joins TRBV27 to TRBJ1-1; the D gene is possibly TRBD1 (5 bases). The sequence derives from a human donor in good health (CMV status not recorded). Some clones in this sample may be carry-over from other donors' samples. The CDR3 is CASSLPRQTLNTEAFF. The CDR3 bases are TGTGCCAGCAGTTTACCTCGACAGACACTGAACACTGAAGCTTTCTTT.